These 13 T cell receptor beta chains were sequenced from one sample in a study of blood T cell repertoires in COVID-19 (dated by TCRdb to 2018 to 2021). Preparation of the library involved the immunoSEQ multiplex PCR assay. Not all clones reach the TCRdb copy of this immuneACCESS table, which keeps in-frame sequences only. Checked studies attribute under half of the gap to unresolved V genes and leave the rest unexplained. Present in this sample are 150,000 or so clones, roughly 84% of which were seen just once. Roughly 5.7% of the sample is held by the ten biggest clonotypes. Sequenced: PBMCs or T cells enriched from blood (not recorded which). The receptors shown here come from a woman between 45 and 65 years old who had been exposed to COVID-19.

The gene calls are TRBV7-6 and TRBJ1-2; TRBD1 aligns across 7 bases. Germline assignment: CDR1 SGHVS and CDR2 FNYEAQ. The CDR3 has 15 residues. The V and J ends lost 1 base and 7 bases, in that order; junction bases with no gene match: 9. The CDR3 DNA sequence: TGTGCCAGCAGCTTAGTCCAAGGGGGCGCATCTGGCTACACCTTC. Protein: CASSLVQGGASGYTF.

The V call is TRBV19, the J call TRBJ2-7; 8 bases match TRBD2. CDR3 length equals 16 residues. Germline V CDR1 and CDR2: LNHDA, SQIVND (reference sequence). The V segment lost 1 base and the J segment 0 bases; nucleotides outside the gene matches: 5. The CDR3 protein is CASSIGLAGFSYEQYF. The CDR3 DNA follows: TGTGCCAGTAGTATAGGGCTAGCGGGCTTCTCCTACGAGCAGTACTTC.

This chain links TRBV27 with TRBJ2-7; the match to TRBD1 covers 10 bases. The germline V gene has CDR1 MNHEY and CDR2 SMNVEV (reference sequence). V shed 6 bases, J shed 3 bases, and the junction held 8 bases outside the gene matches. This CDR3 is 15 amino acids long. CDR3 sequence: CASSLRGTGVYEQYF. The CDR3 region has the DNA TGTGCCAGCAGCCTTCGAGGGACAGGGGTCTACGAGCAGTACTTC.

This clone was counted a single time. V usage is TRBV20-1 and J usage is TRBJ2-7, with 10 nucleotides matching TRBD2. CDR3 length: 14 residues. Germline CDR1 and CDR2: DFQATT and SNEGSKA (reference sequence). The V segment lost 3 bases and the J segment 6 bases; nucleotides outside the gene matches: 8. The CDR3 DNA reads as TGCAGTGCTAGTATGAAAGTAGCGGGAGGCGAGCAGTACTTC. It is translated as CSASMKVAGGEQYF.

This clone has just a few counts. This rearrangement joins TRBV6-4 to TRBJ2-1; a possible D gene is TRBD2 (7 bases). CDR1 is MRHNA, CDR2 SNTAGT, per germline. V shed 0 bases and J shed 8 bases, with 14 bases lying between them. This CDR3 is 15 amino acids long. The CDR3: CASSDSGGGTDEQFF. For the CDR3, the DNA is TGTGCCAGCAGTGACTCGGGCGGGGGCACGGATGAGCAGTTCTTC.

A few counts support this clone. The chain carries TRBV10-2 and TRBJ2-7; 7 bases align to TRBD1. This CDR3 is built from 15 residues. J gave up 2 bases and V 1 base, and 5 bases lay outside the gene matches. Germline lookup yields CDR1 WSHSY and CDR2 SAAADI. CDR3 bases: TGCGCCAGCAGTGAGTTCCAGGGGGTCCCCTACGAGCAGTACTTC. It codes for CASSEFQGVPYEQYF.

This chain joins TRBV6-5 and TRBJ2-7; 11 positions agree with TRBD1. This CDR3 is 14 amino acids long. J was trimmed by 5 bases and V by 10 bases; bases with no gene match: 10. Germline loops: CDR1 MNHEY, CDR2 SVGAGI. The CDR3 DNA reads as TGTGCCACCAGAGTGGGACAGGGGGGCCACGAGCAGTACTTC. Translated, it gives CATRVGQGGHEQYF.

The gene calls are TRBV7-6 and TRBJ2-7; TRBD2 is a possible D gene (7 bases). CDR3 length: 15 residues. Looked up from germline, CDR1 is SGHVS and CDR2 is FNYEAQ. V dropped 9 bases and J dropped 5 bases, with 23 bases sitting between them. CDR3 residues: CASSLGAGARNEQYF. The CDR3 region has the DNA TGTGCCAGTTCCTTGGGGGCGGGAGCCCGGAACGAGCAGTACTTC.

The rearrangement joins TRBV6-2 or TRBV6-3 to TRBJ2-7; 12 bases align to TRBD2. This CDR3 region has 15 residues. V lost 2 bases, J lost 7 bases, and 6 bases stayed unmatched. Germline V gene sequence: CDR1 MNHEY, CDR2 SVGEGT. CDR3: CASSYTTSGRSEQYF. CDR3 sequence (DNA): TGTGCCAGCAGTTACACAACTAGCGGGAGGAGTGAGCAGTACTTC.

CDR3 nucleotide sequence: TGTGCCAGCAGCCCGCCTGGACTGGGCAACGAGCAGTACTTC. Translation: CASSPPGLGNEQYF. The genes are TRBV7-2 and TRBJ2-7, with D possibly TRBD2 on 5 matching bases. From germline, CDR1 is SGHTA and CDR2 FQGNSA. Trimming cost V 5 bases and J 5 bases, with 16 bases left between them. The CDR3 runs 14 residues.

This clone was observed once. The CDR3 DNA reads TGTGCCAGCAGTTTATCCGGGAGGACTGAAGCTTTCTTT. As protein: CASSLSGRTEAFF. The chain employs TRBV27 and TRBJ1-1, with D unresolved. Germline V gives CDR1 MNHEY, CDR2 SMNVEV (reference sequence). The CDR3 has 13 amino acids. V was clipped by 0 bases and J by 5 bases, with 7 bases between them.

This clone appeared once. The V gene is TRBV19, the J gene TRBJ1-3, with D tentatively TRBD1 (6 bases). Trimming stripped 6 bases from V and 4 bases from J, with 19 bases between. CDR3 length: 16 residues. CDR1 is LNHDA, CDR2 SQIVND, per germline (reference sequence). In nucleotides, the CDR3 is TGTGCCAGTAGCCGCCGCCCCGACAGGTGGGGAAACACCATATATTTT. Translated, it gives CASSRRPDRWGNTIYF.

The gene calls are TRBV27 and TRBJ2-5; D perhaps matches TRBD1 (5 bases). CDR3 length: 15 amino acids. Trimming removed 5 bases at V and 2 bases at J, with 15 bases between. Germline loops: CDR1 MNHEY, CDR2 SMNVEV (reference sequence). The CDR3 protein is CASSPRVMGQETQYF. CDR3 coding DNA: TGTGCCAGCAGTCCCAGGGTAATGGGGCAAGAGACCCAGTACTTC.